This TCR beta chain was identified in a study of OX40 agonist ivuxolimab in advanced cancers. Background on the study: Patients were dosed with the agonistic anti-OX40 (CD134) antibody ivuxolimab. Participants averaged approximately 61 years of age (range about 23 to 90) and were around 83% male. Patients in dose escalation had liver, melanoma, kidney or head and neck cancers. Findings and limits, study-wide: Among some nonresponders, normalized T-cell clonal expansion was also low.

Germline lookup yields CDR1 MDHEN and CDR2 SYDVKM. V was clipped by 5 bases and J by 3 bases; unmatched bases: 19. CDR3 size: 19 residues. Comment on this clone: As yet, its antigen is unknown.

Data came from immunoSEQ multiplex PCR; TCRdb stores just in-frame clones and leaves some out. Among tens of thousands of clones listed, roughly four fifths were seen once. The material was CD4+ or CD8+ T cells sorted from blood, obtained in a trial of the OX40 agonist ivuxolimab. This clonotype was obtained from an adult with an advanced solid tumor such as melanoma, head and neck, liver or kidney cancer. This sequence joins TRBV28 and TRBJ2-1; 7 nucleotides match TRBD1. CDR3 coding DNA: TGTGCCAGCAGTCCCTGGTCGGGACAGAACAAGTTATACTACAATGAGCAGTTCTTC. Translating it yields CASSPWSGQNKLYYNEQFF.